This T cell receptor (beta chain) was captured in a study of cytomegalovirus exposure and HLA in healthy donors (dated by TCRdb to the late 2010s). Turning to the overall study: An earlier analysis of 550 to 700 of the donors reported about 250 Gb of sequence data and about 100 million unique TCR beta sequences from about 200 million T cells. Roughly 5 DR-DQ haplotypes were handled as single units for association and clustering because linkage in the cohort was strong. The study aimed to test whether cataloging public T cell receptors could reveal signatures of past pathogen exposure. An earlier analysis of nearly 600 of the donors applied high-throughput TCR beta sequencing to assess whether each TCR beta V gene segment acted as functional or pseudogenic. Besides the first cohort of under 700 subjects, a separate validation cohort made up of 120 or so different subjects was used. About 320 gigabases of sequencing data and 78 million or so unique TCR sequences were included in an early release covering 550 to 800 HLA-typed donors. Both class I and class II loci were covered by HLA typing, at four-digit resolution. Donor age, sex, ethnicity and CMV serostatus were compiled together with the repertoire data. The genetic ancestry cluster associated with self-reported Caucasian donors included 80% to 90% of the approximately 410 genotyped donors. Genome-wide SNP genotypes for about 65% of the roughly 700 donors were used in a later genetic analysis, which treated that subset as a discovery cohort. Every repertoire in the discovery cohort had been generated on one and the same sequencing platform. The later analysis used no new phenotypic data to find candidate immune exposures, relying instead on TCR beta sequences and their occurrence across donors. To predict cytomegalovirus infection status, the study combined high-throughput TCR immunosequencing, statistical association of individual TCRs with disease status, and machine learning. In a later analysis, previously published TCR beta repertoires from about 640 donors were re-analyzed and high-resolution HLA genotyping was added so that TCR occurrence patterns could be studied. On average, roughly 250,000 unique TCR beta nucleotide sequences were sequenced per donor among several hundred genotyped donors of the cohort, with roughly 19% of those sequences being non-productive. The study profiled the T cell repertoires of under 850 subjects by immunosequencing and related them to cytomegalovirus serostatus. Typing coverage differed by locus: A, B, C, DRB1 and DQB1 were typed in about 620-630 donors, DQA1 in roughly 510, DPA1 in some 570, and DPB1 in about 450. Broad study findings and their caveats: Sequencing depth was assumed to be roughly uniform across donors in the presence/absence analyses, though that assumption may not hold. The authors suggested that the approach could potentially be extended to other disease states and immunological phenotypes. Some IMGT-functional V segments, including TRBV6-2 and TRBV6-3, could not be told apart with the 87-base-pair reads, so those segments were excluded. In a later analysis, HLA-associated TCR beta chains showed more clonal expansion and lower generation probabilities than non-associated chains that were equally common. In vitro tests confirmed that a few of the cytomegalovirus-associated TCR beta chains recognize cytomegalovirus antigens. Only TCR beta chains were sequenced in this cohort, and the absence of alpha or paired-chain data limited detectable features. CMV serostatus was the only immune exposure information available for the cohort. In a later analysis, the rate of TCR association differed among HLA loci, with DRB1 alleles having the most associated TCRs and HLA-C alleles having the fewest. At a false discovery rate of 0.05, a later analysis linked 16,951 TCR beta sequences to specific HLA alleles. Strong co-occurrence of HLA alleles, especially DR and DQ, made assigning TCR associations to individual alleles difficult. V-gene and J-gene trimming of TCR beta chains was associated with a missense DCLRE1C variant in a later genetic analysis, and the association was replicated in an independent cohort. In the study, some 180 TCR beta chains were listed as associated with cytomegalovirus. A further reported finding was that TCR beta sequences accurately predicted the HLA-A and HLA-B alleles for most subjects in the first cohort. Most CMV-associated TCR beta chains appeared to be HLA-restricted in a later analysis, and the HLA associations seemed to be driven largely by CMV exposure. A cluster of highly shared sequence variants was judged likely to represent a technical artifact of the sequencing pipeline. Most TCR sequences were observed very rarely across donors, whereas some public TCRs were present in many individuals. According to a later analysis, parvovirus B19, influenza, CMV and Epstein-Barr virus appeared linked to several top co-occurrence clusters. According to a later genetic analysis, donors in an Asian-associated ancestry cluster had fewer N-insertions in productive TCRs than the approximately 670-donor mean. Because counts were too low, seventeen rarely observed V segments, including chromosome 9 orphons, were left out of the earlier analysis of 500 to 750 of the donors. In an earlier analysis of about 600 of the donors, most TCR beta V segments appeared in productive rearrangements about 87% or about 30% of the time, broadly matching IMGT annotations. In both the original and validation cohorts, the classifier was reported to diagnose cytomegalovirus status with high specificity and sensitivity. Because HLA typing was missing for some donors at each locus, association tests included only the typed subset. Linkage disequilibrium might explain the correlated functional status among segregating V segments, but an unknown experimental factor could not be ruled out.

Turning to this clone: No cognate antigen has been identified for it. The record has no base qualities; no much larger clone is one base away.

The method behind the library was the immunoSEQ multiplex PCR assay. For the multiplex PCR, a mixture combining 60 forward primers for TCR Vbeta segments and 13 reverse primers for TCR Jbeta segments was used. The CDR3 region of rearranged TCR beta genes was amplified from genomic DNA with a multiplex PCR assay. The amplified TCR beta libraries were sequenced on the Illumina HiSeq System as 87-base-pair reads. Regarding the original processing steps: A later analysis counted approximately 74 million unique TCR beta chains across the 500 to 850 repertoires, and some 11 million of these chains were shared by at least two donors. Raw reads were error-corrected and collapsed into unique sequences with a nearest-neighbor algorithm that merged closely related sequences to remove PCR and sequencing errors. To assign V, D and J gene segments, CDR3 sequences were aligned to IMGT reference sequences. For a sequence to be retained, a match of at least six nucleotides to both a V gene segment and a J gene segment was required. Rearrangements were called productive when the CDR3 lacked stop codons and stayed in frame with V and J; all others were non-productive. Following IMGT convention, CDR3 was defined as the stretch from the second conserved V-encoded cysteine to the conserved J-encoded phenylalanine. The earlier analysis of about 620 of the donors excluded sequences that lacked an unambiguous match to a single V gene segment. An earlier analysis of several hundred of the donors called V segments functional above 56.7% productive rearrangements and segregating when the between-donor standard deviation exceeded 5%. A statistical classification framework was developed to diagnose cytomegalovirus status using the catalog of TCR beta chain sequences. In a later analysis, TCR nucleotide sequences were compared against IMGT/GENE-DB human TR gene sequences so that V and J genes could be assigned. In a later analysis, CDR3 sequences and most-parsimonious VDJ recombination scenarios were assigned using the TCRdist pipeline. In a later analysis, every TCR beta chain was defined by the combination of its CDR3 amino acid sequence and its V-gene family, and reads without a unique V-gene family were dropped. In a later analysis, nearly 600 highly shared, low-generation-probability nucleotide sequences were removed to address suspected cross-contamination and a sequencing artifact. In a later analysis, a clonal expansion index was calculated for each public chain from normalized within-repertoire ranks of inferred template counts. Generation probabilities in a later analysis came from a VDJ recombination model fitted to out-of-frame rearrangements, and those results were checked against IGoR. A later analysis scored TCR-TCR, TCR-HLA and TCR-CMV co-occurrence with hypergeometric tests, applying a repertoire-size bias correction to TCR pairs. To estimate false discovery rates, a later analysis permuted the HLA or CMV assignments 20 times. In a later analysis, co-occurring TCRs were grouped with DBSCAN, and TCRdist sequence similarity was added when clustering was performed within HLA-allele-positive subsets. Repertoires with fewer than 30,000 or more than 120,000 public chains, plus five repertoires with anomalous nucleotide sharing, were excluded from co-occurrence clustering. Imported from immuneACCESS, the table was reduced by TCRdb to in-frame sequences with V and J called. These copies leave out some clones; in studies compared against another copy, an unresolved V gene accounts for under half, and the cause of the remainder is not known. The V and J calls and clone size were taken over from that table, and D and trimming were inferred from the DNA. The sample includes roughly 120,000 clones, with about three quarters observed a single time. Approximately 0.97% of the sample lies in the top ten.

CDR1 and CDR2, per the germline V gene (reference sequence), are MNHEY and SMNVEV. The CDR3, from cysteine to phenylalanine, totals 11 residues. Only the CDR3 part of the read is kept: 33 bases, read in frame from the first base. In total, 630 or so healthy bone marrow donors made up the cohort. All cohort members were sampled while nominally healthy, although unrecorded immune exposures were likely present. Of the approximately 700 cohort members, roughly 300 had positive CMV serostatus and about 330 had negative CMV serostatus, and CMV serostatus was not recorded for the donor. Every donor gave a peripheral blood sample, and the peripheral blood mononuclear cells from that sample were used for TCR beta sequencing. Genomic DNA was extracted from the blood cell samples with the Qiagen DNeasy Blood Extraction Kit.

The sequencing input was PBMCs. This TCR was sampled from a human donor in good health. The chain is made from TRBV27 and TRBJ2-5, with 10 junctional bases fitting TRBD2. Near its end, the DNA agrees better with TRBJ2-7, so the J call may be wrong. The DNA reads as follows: TGTGCCTCAAGCGGGGGGGGCGAGCAGTACTTC. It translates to CASSGGGEQYF.